This TCR beta chain is from a study of blood T cell repertoires in COVID-19. Across the whole study: COVID-19 samples, acute and convalescent, were from the United States, Italy and Spain. Sample material is recorded as cDNA or gDNA derived from T cells, B-cell-depleted T cells, or PBMCs.

The CDR3 contains 16 residues. The germline V and J ends were trimmed by 0 bases and 5 bases, with 16 bases remaining between them. In the source study's methods: For nucleated cells, counts were estimated from reference gene primer amplification. The table came from immunoSEQ multiplex PCR; TCRdb's copy has only in-frame clones and leaves some out. From that table come the V and J calls and clone size; the DNA was used to work out D and trimming. The sample includes about 350,000 clones, about 90% of them seen just once. J is TRBJ2-5 and V is TRBV23-1, with a tentative D call TRBD1 (7 bases). TRBV23-1 is reported as an ORF; its role is uncertain. This TCR came from a woman aged 25 to 39 who had recovered from COVID-19. The material sequenced was PBMCs or T cells enriched from blood (not recorded which). The CDR3 nucleotides read TGCGCCAGCAGTCAATCTCGTCGACAGGGAGGCGAGACCCAGTACTTC. This sequence encodes CASSQSRRQGGETQYF.